This TCR beta chain was captured by sequencing in a study of cytomegalovirus exposure and HLA in healthy donors. Notes on the study in general: In presence/absence analyses, roughly uniform sequencing depth across donors was assumed.

J was trimmed by 0 bases and V by 0 bases; bases with no gene match: 13. The germline V gene encodes CDR1 MNHEY and CDR2 SMNVEV (reference sequence). The CDR3 sequence is 19 residues long. With regard to this clone: The target antigen is unknown.

The PCR ran on 60 Vbeta and 13 Jbeta primers. Clones were sequenced by immunoSEQ multiplex PCR, and TCRdb holds only the in-frame ones, with some missing. Seen here are 150,000 to 200,000 clones, approximately 78% observed once, and the top ten hold approximately 0.87%. Specimen: PBMCs. The chain is built from TRBV27 and TRBJ2-7; 8 nucleotides agree with TRBD1. The TCR was taken from a girl aged 2-9 years in good health and CMV-seropositive. The chain's CDR3 is CASSLSGRTGSASSYEQYF. For the CDR3, the DNA is TGTGCCAGCAGTTTATCGGGTAGGACAGGGTCGGCAAGCTCCTACGAGCAGTACTTC.